This TCR beta chain derives from a study of T cell responses to AZD1222 COVID-19 vaccine (dated by TCRdb to the early 2020s). General notes on the study: A total of 230 to 250 trial participants underwent TCR sequencing, of whom some 210 received two doses of AZD1222 and some 26 received two doses of the MenACWY control vaccine. Trial participants were enrolled into age subgroups of 18-55, 56-69 and 70-plus years, which contained about 150, 28 and 57 TCR-sequenced participants, respectively. The study at large found these results: The whole spike protein was spanned by vaccine-associated CD4 TCRs, and dominant responses were seen in regions 160-218 and 743-854. No day 14 peak-response samples were available, so repertoires were characterized only after the peak T cell response. In the small 56-69-year group, the increase in depth fell short of significance, most likely because of low power. Reportedly, almost half of the unique spike-specific TCRs recognized epitopes lying outside the regions that are mutated in the B.1.351 and B.1.1.7 variants. Conclusions about previously exposed vaccinees are limited because only five to seven AZD1222 recipients were SARS-CoV-2 seropositive at baseline. Spike-specific TCR breadth and depth rose significantly after two AZD1222 doses compared with day 0 and with MenACWY recipients. Participants were mostly white British, with more females than males. The authors suggested clonal diversity may have been underestimated.

Remarks on this clone: This clone's antigen is unknown. No much larger clone exists at a distance of one base, and base qualities are not known.

This sample's time point label indicates: about 28 days (+/-7) after the second vaccine dose. AZD1222 recipients with second doses at about 4 weeks or about 12 weeks were pooled, because spike-specific TCR depth and breadth did not differ between schedules. The vaccinee samples were drawn from two UK trials, COV001 and COV002, one of which was a single-blind randomized controlled phase 2/3 trial testing AZD1222 (ChAdOx1 nCoV-19) in healthy adults. For TCRbeta chain sequencing, PBMC samples were collected from trial participants at day 0 and at day 28 after the second dose. The CDR3 regions of human TCRbeta chains were analyzed by immunosequencing. Under the source paper's analysis protocol: Repertoire TCRs were matched against a reference library of SARS-CoV-2-specific TCRs generated with the MIRA antigen-specificity platform. Breadth meant the fraction of unique TCRs that were SARS-CoV-2-associated, whereas depth meant the fraction of total T cells that were SARS-CoV-2-associated. Using the MIRA data, each spike-specific TCR was mapped to the spike region that the TCR reacts to and placed in a CD4 or CD8 class. Log10-transformed breadth and depth values were compared by one-way ANOVA with Sidak's multiple comparisons tests. The table comes from immuneACCESS by way of TCRdb, which keeps in-frame sequences with V and J called. Part of the clones is missing from these tables; in studies checked, under half for an unresolved V gene and the rest for unknown reasons. V and J calls and clone size are given by that table; D and trimming were obtained from the DNA. Within this sample are approximately 190,000 clones, with 80% to 95% of them counted one time only. The ten largest clones take up 1% of the sample.

The sequencing here drew on peripheral blood, taken 28 days after the second AZD1222 dose. The sequence was obtained from an adult who received the AZD1222 COVID-19 vaccine.

The DNA is TGCGCCAGCAGCATAACGGTGACTGGTCTGGAGACCCAGTACTTC. Its protein reads: CASSITVTGLETQYF. This receptor chain uses TRBV4-3 and TRBJ2-5, with the D gene call left open. The CDR3 runs 15 amino acids, cysteine and phenylalanine included. CDR3 DNA only is kept here, 45 bases in frame from base 1. For CDR1 and CDR2, the germline V gene lists LGHNA and YSLEER. At the junction V is shortened by 5 bases and J by 5 bases, with 18 bases in between.